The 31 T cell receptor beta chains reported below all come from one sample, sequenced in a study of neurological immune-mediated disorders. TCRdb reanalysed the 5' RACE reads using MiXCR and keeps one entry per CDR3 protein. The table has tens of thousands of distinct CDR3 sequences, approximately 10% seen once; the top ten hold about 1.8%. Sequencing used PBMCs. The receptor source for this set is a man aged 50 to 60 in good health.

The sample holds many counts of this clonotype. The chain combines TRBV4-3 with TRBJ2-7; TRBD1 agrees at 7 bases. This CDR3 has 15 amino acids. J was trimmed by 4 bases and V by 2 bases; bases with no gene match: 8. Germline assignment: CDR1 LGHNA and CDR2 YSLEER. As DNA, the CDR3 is TGCGCCAGCAGCCAACACCGGGACAGAGCTTACGAGCAGTACTTC. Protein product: CASSQHRDRAYEQYF.

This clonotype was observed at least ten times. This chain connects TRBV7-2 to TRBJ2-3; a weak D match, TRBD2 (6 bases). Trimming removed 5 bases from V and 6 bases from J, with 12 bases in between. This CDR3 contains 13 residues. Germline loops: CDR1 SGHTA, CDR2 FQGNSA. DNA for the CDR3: TGTGCCAGCAGCGCGAACCGGGAGGATACGCAGTATTTT. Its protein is CASSANREDTQYF.

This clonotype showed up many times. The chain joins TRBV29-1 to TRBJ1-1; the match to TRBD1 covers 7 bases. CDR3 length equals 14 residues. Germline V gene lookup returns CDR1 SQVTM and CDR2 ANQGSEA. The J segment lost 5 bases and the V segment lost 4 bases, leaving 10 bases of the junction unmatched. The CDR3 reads CSVATGRGTTEAFF. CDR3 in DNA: TGCAGCGTTGCAACCGGCAGGGGGACAACTGAAGCTTTCTTT.

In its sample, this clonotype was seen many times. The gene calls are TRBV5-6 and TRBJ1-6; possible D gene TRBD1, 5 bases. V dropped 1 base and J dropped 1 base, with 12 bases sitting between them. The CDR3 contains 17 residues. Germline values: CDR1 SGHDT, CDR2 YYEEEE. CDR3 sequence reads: CASSLRRGESYNSPLHF. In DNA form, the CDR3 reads TGTGCCAGCAGCTTGAGAAGGGGCGAATCCTATAATTCACCCCTCCACTTT.

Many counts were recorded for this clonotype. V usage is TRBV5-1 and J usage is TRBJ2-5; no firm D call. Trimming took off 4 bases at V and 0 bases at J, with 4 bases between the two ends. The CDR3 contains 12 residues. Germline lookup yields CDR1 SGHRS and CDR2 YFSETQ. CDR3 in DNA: TGCGCCAGCAGCCCTGACCAAGAGACCCAGTACTTC. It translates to CASSPDQETQYF.

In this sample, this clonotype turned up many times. The CDR3: CASSQGQRETQYF. CDR3 nucleotides: TGTGCCAGCAGCCAGGGACAGCGGGAGACCCAGTACTTC. The chain employs TRBV27 and TRBJ2-5, with TRBD1 identical over 7 bases. Trimming removed 6 bases from V and 5 bases from J; junction bases left unmatched: 6. In germline, CDR1 is MNHEY, CDR2 SMNVEV (reference sequence). The CDR3 has 13 amino acids.

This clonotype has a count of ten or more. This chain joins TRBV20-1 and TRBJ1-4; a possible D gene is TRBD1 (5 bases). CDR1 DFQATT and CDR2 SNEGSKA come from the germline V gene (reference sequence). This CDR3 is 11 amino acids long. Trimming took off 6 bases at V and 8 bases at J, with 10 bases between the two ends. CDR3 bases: TGCAGTGCCCAGGGCGAGGAAAAACTGTTTTTT. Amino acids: CSAQGEEKLFF.

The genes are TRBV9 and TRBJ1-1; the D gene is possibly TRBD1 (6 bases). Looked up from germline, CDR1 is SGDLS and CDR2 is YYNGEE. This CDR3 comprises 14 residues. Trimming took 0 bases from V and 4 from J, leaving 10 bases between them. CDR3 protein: CASSVGGGGTEAFF. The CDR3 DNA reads TGTGCCAGCAGCGTAGGAGGGGGAGGCACTGAAGCTTTCTTT.

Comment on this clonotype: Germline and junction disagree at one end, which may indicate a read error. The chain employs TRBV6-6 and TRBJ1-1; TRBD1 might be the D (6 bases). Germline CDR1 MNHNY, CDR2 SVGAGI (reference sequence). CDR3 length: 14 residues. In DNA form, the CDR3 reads TGTGCCAGCAGTTACGGGACCAGGGACACTGAAACTTTCTTT. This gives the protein CASSYGTRDTETFF.

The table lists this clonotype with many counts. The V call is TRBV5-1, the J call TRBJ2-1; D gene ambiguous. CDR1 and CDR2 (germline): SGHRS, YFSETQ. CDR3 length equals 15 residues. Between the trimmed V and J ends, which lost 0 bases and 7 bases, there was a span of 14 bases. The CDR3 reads CASSLEPPTQNEQFF. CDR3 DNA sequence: TGCGCCAGCAGCTTGGAACCTCCTACCCAAAATGAGCAGTTCTTC.

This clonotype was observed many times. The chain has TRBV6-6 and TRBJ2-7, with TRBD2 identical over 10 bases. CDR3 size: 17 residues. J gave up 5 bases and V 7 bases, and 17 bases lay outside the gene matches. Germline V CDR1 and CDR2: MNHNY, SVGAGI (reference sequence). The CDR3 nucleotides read TGTGCCAGCATGCCGGGCAGCGGGGGGGCGCTTAAAAACGAGCAGTACTTC. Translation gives CASMPGSGGALKNEQYF.

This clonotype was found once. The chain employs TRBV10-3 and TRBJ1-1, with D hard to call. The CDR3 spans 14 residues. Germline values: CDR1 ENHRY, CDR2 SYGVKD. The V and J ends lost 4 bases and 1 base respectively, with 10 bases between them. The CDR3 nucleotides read TGTGCCATCAGTGGGGAATGGGGGAACACTGAAGCTTTCTTT. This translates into CAISGEWGNTEAFF.

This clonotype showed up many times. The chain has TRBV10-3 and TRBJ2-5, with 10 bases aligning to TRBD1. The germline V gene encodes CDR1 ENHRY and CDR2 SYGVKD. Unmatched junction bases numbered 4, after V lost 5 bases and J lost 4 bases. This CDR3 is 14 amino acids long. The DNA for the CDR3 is TGTGCCATCAGTCCCGACAGGGGGCTAGAGACCCAGTACTTC. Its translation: CAISPDRGLETQYF.

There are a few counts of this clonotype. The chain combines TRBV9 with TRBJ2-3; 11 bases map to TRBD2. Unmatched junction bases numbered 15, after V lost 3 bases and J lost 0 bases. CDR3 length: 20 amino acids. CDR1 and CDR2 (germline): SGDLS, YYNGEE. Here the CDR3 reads CASSANLAGGNVRSTDTQYF. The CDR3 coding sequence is TGTGCCAGCAGCGCCAACTTAGCGGGAGGGAACGTGCGGAGCACAGATACGCAGTATTTT.

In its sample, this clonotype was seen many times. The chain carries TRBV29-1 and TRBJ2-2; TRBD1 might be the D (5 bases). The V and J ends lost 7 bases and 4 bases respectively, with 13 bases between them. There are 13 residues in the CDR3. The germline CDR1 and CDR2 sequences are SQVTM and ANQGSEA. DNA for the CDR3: TGCAGCGCAGGGCGGCGTGTCACCGGGGAGCTGTTTTTT. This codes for CSAGRRVTGELFF.

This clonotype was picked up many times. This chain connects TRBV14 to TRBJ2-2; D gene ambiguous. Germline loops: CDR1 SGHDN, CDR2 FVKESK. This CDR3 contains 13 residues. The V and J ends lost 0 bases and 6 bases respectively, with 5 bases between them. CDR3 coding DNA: TGTGCCAGCAGCCAAGAATCGGCCGGGGAGCTGTTTTTT. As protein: CASSQESAGELFF.

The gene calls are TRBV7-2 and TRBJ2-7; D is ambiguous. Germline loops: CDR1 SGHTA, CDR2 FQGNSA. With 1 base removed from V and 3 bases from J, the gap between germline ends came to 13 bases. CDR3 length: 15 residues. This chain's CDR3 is CASSLDRHGHYEQYF. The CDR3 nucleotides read TGTGCCAGCAGCTTAGACCGACATGGTCACTACGAGCAGTACTTC.

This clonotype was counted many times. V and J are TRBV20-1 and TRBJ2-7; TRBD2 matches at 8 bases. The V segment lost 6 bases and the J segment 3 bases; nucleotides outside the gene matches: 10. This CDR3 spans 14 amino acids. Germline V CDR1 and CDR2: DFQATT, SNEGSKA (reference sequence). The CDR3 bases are TGCAGTGCCGGCTTACTAGCGGCCCTCTACGAGCAGTACTTC. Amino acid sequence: CSAGLLAALYEQYF.

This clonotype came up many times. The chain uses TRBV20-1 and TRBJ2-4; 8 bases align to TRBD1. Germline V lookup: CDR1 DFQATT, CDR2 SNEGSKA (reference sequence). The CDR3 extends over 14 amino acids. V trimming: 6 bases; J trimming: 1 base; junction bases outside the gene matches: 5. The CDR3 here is CSATGDTAKNIQYF. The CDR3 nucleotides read TGCAGTGCGACAGGGGACACCGCCAAAAACATTCAGTACTTC.

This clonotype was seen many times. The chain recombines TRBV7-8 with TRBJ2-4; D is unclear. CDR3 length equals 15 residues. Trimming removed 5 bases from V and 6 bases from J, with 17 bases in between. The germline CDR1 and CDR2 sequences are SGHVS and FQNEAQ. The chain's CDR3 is CASSGRLISGNIQYF. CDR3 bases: TGTGCCAGCAGCGGCAGACTGATTTCGGGAAACATTCAGTACTTC.

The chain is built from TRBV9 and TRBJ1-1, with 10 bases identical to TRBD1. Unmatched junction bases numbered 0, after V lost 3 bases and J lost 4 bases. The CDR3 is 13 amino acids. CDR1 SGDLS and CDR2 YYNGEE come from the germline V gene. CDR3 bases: TGTGCCAGCAGCGGGACAGGGGGCACTGAAGCTTTCTTT. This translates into CASSGTGGTEAFF.

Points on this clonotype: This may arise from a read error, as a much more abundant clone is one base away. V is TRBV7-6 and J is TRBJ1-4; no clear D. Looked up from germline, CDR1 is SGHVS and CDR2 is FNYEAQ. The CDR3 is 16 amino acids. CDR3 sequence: CVSSPTPVRMNEKLFF. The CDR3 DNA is TGTGTCAGCAGCCCGACCCCGGTACGGATGAATGAAAAACTGTTTTTT. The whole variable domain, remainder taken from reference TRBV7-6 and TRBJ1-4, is GAGVSQSPRYKVTKRGQDVALRCDPISGHVSLYWYRQALGQGPEFLTYFNYEAQQDKSGLPNDRFSAERPEGSISTLTIQRTEQRDSAMYRCVSSPTPVRMNEKLFFGSGTQLSVL.

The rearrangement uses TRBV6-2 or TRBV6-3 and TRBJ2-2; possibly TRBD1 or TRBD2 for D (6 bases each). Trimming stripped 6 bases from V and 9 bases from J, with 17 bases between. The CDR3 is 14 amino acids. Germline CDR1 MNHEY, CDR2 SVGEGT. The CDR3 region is CASSTGDKVRELFF. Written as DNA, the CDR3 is TGTGCCAGCAGCACGGGGGACAAAGTCAGGGAGCTGTTTTTT.

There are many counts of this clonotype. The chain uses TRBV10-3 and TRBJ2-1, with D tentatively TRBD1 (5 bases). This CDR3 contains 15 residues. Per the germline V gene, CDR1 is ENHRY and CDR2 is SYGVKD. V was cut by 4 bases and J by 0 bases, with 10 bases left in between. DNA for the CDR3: TGTGCCATCAGTGCGGTAGGGGACTCCTACAATGAGCAGTTCTTC. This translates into CAISAVGDSYNEQFF.

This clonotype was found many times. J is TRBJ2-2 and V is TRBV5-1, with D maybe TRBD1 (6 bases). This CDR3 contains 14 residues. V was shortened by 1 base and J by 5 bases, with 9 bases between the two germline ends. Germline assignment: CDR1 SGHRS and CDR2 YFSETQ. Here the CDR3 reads CASSLLTGTGELFF. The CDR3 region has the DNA TGCGCCAGCAGCTTGCTAACAGGGACCGGGGAGCTGTTTTTT.

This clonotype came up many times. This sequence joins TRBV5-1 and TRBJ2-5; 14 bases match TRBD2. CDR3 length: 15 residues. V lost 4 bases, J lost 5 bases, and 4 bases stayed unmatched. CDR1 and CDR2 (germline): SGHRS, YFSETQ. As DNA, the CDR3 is TGCGCCAGCAGCCAAGGACTAGCGGGGGGTGAGACCCAGTACTTC. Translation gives CASSQGLAGGETQYF.

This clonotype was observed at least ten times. The CDR3 loop reads CASSPEGQQFF. The CDR3 DNA is TGTGCCAGCAGCCCAGAGGGGCAGCAGTTCTTC. The chain has TRBV5-5 and TRBJ2-1, with D perhaps TRBD1 or TRBD2 (5 bases each). Germline V gene sequence: CDR1 SGHKS, CDR2 YYEKEE (reference sequence). The CDR3 is 11 amino acids. V was trimmed by 4 bases and J by 11 bases, leaving 10 bases between them.

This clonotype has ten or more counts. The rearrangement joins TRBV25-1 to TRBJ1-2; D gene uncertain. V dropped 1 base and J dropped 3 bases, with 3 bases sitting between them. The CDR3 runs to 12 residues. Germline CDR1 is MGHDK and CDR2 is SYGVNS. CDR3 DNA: TGTGCCAGCAGTGAATGGGACTATGGCTACACCTTC. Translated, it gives CASSEWDYGYTF.

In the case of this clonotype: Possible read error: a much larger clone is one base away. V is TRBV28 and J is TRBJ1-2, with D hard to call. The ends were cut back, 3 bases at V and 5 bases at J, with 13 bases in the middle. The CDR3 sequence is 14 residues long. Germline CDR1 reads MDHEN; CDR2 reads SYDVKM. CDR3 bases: TGTGCCAGCAGTTTTGCAGGCCCCAAATATGGCTACACCTTC. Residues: CASSFAGPKYGYTF.

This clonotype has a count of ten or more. The chain's CDR3 is CASSLNTGGTDTQYF. As DNA, the CDR3 is TGCGCCAGCAGCTTGAATACCGGGGGCACAGATACGCAGTATTTT. The chain recombines TRBV5-1 with TRBJ2-3; tentatively, D is TRBD2 (5 bases). Germline CDR1 reads SGHRS; CDR2 reads YFSETQ. The CDR3 runs to 15 residues. The ends were cut back, 1 base at V and 1 base at J, with 10 bases in the middle.

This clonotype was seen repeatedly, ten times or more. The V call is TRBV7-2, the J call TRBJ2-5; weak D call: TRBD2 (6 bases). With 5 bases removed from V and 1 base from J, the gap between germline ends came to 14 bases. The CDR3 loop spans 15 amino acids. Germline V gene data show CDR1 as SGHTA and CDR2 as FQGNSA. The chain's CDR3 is CASSHSGAIQETQYF. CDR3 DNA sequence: TGTGCCAGCAGCCATAGCGGAGCAATCCAAGAGACCCAGTACTTC.